This T cell receptor (beta chain) originates from a study of blood T cell repertoires in COVID-19. Generated by immunoSEQ multiplex PCR, the TCRdb table keeps only in-frame clones and is missing some. This sample yields about 340,000 clones, of which around 90% are seen a single time; approximately 17% belongs to the top ten. The sequence came from a woman aged 25 to 39 who had recovered from COVID-19. Sequencing was performed on PBMCs or T cells enriched from blood (not recorded which).

The CDR3 is CASSRPGGTQYF. Written as DNA, the CDR3 is TGTGCCAGTAGCAGGCCCGGCGGGACCCAGTACTTC. This chain connects TRBV11-2 to TRBJ2-5, with D unresolved. V lost 9 bases and J 7 bases, leaving 15 bases between the germline ends. CDR3 length equals 12 residues. Germline assignment: CDR1 SGHAT and CDR2 FQNNGV.